This T cell receptor (beta chain) is from a study of blood T cell repertoires in COVID-19. The length of the CDR3 is 17 residues. The J segment lost 7 bases and the V segment lost 2 bases, leaving 10 bases of the junction unmatched. Per germline, CDR1 SGHNT and CDR2 YENEEA. Profiled with immunoSEQ multiplex PCR; TCRdb holds only in-frame clones, not every one. The table shows approximately 110,000 clones, with 85% to 90% occurring only once. The clonotype comes from a woman of 80 years or more with acute or convalescent COVID-19. The V and J genes are TRBV11-3 and TRBJ2-3; 12 bases agree with TRBD2. The sample taken for sequencing was peripheral blood. The CDR3 coding sequence is TGTGCCAGCAGCTTACAGCGGACTAGCGGGGATGACAATACGCAGTATTTT. Translation: CASSLQRTSGDDNTQYF.